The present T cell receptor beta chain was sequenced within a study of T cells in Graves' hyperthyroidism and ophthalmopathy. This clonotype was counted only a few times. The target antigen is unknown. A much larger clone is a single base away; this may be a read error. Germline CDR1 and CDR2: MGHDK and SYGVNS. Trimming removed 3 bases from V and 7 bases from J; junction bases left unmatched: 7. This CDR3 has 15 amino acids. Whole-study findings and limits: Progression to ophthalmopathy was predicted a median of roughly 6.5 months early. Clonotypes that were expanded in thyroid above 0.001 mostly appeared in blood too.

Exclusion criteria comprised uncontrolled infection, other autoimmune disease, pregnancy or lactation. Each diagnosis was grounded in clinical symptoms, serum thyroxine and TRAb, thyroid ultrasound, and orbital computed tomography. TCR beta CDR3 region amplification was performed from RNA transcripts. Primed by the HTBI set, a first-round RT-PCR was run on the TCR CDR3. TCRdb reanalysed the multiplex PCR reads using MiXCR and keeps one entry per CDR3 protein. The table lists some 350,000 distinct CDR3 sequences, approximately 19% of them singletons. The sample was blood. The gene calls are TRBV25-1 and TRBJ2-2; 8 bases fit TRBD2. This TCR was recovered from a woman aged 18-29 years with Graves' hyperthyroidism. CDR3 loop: CASSDIAAGVGELFF. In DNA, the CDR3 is TGTGCCAGCAGTGATATCGCAGCGGGGGTCGGGGAGCTGTTTTTT.